This TCR beta chain is from a study of immunodeficiency (dated by TCRdb to between 2017 and 2020). About the study as a whole: Repertoire analysis was done to look for VDJ recombination defects and oligoclonality.

Before TCR sequencing, CD3+CD8+ T cells were sorted out of fresh PBMCs. The junction shows trimming of 3 bases on V and 5 bases on J, plus 20 bases between the germline ends. Based on the germline V gene, the CDR1 and CDR2 sequences are MGHRA and YSYEKL. The CDR3 runs 16 residues from the cysteine to the phenylalanine. The CDR3 DNA has 48 bases and is translated from base 1. Regarding this clone: Its antigen remains undetermined. Qualities for individual bases were not recorded, and no much larger clone is one base off.

After extraction using the QIAamp DNA Blood Mini Kit, genomic DNA was sent off for immunoSEQ repertoire analysis. A standard quantity of genomic DNA template was used for amplification of CDR3 regions by multiplex PCR. PCR products were sequenced on an Illumina platform. As for the authors' bioinformatics: Sequences were mapped to a reference, using V, D and J gene definitions from IMGT. Closely related sequences were merged by a nearest-neighbor clustering algorithm so that PCR and sequencing errors were removed. V, D and J usage in productive unique and total sequences was analyzed using ImmunoSEQ Analyzer tools and R version 3.6.1. TCRdb provides this immuneACCESS table in a form limited to in-frame rearrangements. Some clones are lacking; in checked studies, under half of them reflect an unresolved V gene, and why the rest are absent is not known. Clone size and V and J calls were adopted from that table, with D and trimming inferred from the DNA. The sample table lists more than 1,000 clones, 85% to 95% of them with a count of one. Clones ranked in the top ten supply roughly 1.5% of the sample.

The paper as a whole reports these results and caveats: Based on top-100 and total clonotype frequencies, severe oligoclonality was found in patient CD8+ T cells but not in patient CD4+ T cells. Relative to control CD8+ T cells, CD8+ T cells from patients had restricted TRB V-J pairing and a lower productive entropy. Entropy comparisons showed n=3 (open circles) for patients versus healthy controls; a thymic development effect was only suggested as possible.

The receptor was derived from a female donor. Rearrangement joined TRBV4-1 to TRBJ2-7; TRBD1 could be the D gene, as 5 bases match. The source material was CD8+ T cells from blood. For the CDR3, the sequence is CASSHSPLGQTDEQYF. The nucleotide sequence is TGCGCCAGCAGCCATAGCCCGCTGGGGCAAACGGACGAGCAGTACTTC.